This TCR beta chain originates from a study of T-cell reconstitution after alpha-beta-depleted transplantation in children. The CDR3 runs 16 residues. CDR1 SGHRS and CDR2 YFSETQ come from the germline V gene. Trimming took 1 base from V and 5 from J; bases not matched to a gene: 8. This clonotype turned up a few times. TCRbeta library preparation incorporated unique molecular identifiers. From the PCR reads, TCRdb called clonotypes with MiXCR, one entry per CDR3 protein. The table includes about 200,000 distinct CDR3 sequences, 13% to 15% detected once. Sequences were derived from PBMCs from the stem cell graft donor, sampled from the stem cell graft. The chain recombines TRBV5-1 with TRBJ2-1, with TRBD1 matching 8 bases. This receptor was obtained from a human donor who donated a stem cell graft to a child with acute lymphoblastic leukemia. DNA for the CDR3: TGCGCCAGCAGCTTGTACCGGACAGGGCCCAACAATGAGCAGTTCTTC. This codes for CASSLYRTGPNNEQFF.